One and the same sample provided the 19 T cell receptor beta chains below, sequenced in a study of tumor-infiltrating lymphocytes in primary liver carcinoma. RNA isolated from unsorted whole blood supplied the blood RNA, with germline DNA also extracted. With roughly 0.5 ug total RNA as template and a constant-region primer, TCR beta cDNA was made. Modified slightly, ARM-PCR produced TCR beta libraries over three nested multiplex PCR rounds. With TRBV1-TRBV30 forward primers and a C-beta reverse primer, the first two PCR rounds were run for 10 to 11 cycles each. TCRdb used MiXCR to reprocess the multiplex PCR reads, holding one entry per CDR3 protein. This sample has fewer than 350,000 distinct CDR3 sequences, with 65% found just once. Sequencing was performed on peripheral blood. These receptors were collected from a man between 35 and 55 years old with primary liver carcinoma and hepatitis B virus infection.

The chain employs TRBV12-3 or TRBV12-4 and TRBJ1-5; the D gene is possibly TRBD1 (6 bases). The CDR3 is 15 residues long. V gave up 6 bases and J gave up 5 bases, with 17 bases separating them. CDR3 protein: CASRQTGLPDQPQHF. The CDR3 DNA reads as TGTGCCAGCAGGCAGACAGGACTACCAGATCAGCCCCAGCATTTT.

As regards this clonotype: A read error is possible here, since a much larger clone lies one base away. The rearrangement uses TRBV12-3 or TRBV12-4 and TRBJ2-7; D possibly corresponds to TRBD2 (6 bases). The CDR3 has 14 residues. CDR3 in DNA: TGTGCCAGCAGTTTAGCGGGGACTGGGATCGAGCAGCACTTC. Amino acid sequence: CASSLAGTGIEQHF.

A word on this clonotype: The CDR3 does not close with the conserved phenylalanine or tryptophan, likely indicating a read error. The chain links TRBV29-1 to TRBJ1-1; TRBD1 matches 10 bases. The CDR3 has 15 amino acids. Looked up from germline, CDR1 is SQVTM and CDR2 is ANQGSEA. DNA for the CDR3: TGCAGTGTTGCTGGCCGGGACAGGGGTGGCACTGAAGCTTTCTTA. Protein product: CSVAGRDRGGTEAFL.

This chain uses TRBV10-3 with TRBJ2-7; 10 nucleotides align to TRBD2. The V gene's germline CDR1 is ENHRY and CDR2 SYGVKD. The CDR3 is 15 residues long. V gave up 6 bases and J gave up 7 bases; unmatched junction bases: 12. The CDR3 DNA reads TGTGCCATCAGATCTTCTAGCGGGAGAGCCCCTGAGCAGTACTTC. Translation: CAIRSSSGRAPEQYF.

Regarding this clonotype: At one boundary the junction diverges from the germline segment, which might be a read error. The CDR3 region is CTSSLAGPNQPQHF. CDR3 nucleotide sequence: TGTACCAGCAGCTTAGCAGGGCCCAATCAGCCCCAACATTTT. The chain couples TRBV11-2 to TRBJ1-5; D is possibly TRBD1 (5 bases). The CDR3 extends over 14 amino acids. The germline CDR1 and CDR2 sequences are SGHAT and FQNNGV.

About this clonotype itself: A read error may be the cause here, since a much bigger clone is one base away. The chain combines TRBV10-1 with TRBJ2-1; TRBD2 matches 9 bases. CDR3 length: 13 amino acids. J was trimmed by 12 bases and V by 3 bases; bases with no gene match: 6. Germline CDR1 reads WNHNN; CDR2 reads SYGVQD (reference sequence). CDR3 in DNA: TGCGCCAGCAGTGATCTAGCGGGGACTGGGCAGTTCTTC. The encoded protein is CASSDLAGTGQFF.

This clonotype came up many times. This chain joins TRBV29-1 and TRBJ2-7; perhaps TRBD2 as D (5 bases). Trimming left V 6 bases short and J 1 base short, with 13 bases between. Germline CDR1 and CDR2: SQVTM and ANQGSEA. The CDR3 sequence is 13 residues long. The CDR3 loop reads CSVGGALSYEQYF. As DNA, the CDR3 is TGCAGCGTCGGAGGCGCGCTTTCCTACGAGCAGTACTTC.

On this clonotype itself: This clone may be a read error of a much larger clone one base away. This chain joins TRBV6-2 or TRBV6-3 and TRBJ2-1; the D is unclear. The germline V gene encodes CDR1 MNHEY and CDR2 SVGEGT. V lost 0 bases and J lost 2, with 11 bases in between. The CDR3 totals 16 residues. The CDR3 DNA sequence: TGTGCCAGCAGTTACTCGAAAGACCACACCTACAATGAGCAGTTCTTC. This translates into CASSYSKDHTYNEQFF.

This clonotype was seen a few times. V gene TRBV9 combines with J gene TRBJ2-1; TRBD2 is a possible D gene (5 bases). The CDR3 contains 15 residues. The germline CDR1 and CDR2 sequences are SGDLS and YYNGEE. V was cut by 0 bases and J by 10 bases, with 17 bases left in between. This CDR3 reads CASSVALGVDREQFF. CDR3 in DNA: TGTGCCAGCAGCGTAGCTTTGGGAGTTGATAGGGAGCAGTTCTTC.

This clonotype showed up many times. The chain combines TRBV6-1 with TRBJ2-5; the D gene is possibly TRBD1 (6 bases). CDR3 length equals 13 residues. V lost 1 base and J lost 11, with 14 bases in between. Germline CDR1 MNHNS, CDR2 SASEGT. The CDR3 region has the DNA TGTGCCAGCAGTGAAGTGGCCGACAGGATTCAGTACTTC. It codes for CASSEVADRIQYF.

The chain joins TRBV11-2 to TRBJ2-7, with TRBD2 identical over 10 bases. Germline V lookup: CDR1 SGHAT, CDR2 FQNNGV. This CDR3 contains 15 residues. V shed 0 bases and J 6 bases; nucleotides not matched to a gene: 5. CDR3 amino acids: CASSLDWIAGGEQYF. CDR3 DNA sequence: TGTGCCAGCAGCTTAGATTGGATAGCGGGAGGCGAGCAGTACTTC.

The chain carries TRBV19 and TRBJ2-1; a possible D gene is TRBD1 (5 bases). CDR1 is LNHDA and CDR2 is SQIVND in the germline V gene (reference sequence). The V and J ends lost 3 bases and 0 bases respectively, with 9 bases between them. There are 15 residues in the CDR3. The CDR3 loop reads CASSMGPGSYNEQFF. CDR3 in DNA: TGTGCCAGTAGTATGGGGCCCGGCTCCTACAATGAGCAGTTCTTC.

V gene TRBV5-4 combines with J gene TRBJ2-1; 14 bases are shared with TRBD2. Germline V gene data show CDR1 as SGHNT and CDR2 as YYREEE (reference sequence). Losses at the gene ends were 6 bases for V and 5 bases for J; bases not matched to a gene: 7. The CDR3 contains 16 residues. CDR3 DNA: TGTGCCAGCATCCGACTAGCGGGAGGGGTCCACAATGAGCAGTTCTTC. Protein: CASIRLAGGVHNEQFF.

This clonotype was counted ten times or more. The chain has TRBV6-1 and TRBJ1-1; D is unclear. Trimming removed 7 bases from V and 8 bases from J, with 20 bases in between. Germline CDR1 MNHNS, CDR2 SASEGT. CDR3 length: 14 residues. The CDR3 here is CASTQSGSSSEAFF. Here the CDR3 DNA reads TGTGCCAGCACCCAAAGTGGGAGCTCGTCGGAAGCTTTCTTT.

About this clonotype: The conserved phenylalanine or tryptophan is not found at the CDR3 terminus, so this likely reflects a read error. Because the CDR3's place on the DNA is in doubt, the DNA is left out and the CDR3 is given as listed by TCRdb. The chain combines TRBV11-1 with TRBJ2-2. Germline V gene data show CDR1 as SGHAT and CDR2 as FQDESV (reference sequence). The CDR3 extends over 13 residues, inclusive of both ends. The CDR3 reads CASSLRGTWELFS.

There are many counts of this clonotype. The CDR3 here is CASSQVRGTDKNIQYF. CDR3 coding DNA: TGCGCCAGCAGCCAAGTGCGAGGGACAGACAAAAACATTCAGTACTTC. The chain combines TRBV4-1 with TRBJ2-4, with TRBD1 identical over 7 bases. This CDR3 has 16 residues. V shed 1 base, J shed 3 bases, and the junction held 6 bases outside the gene matches. Per the germline V gene, CDR1 is MGHRA and CDR2 is YSYEKL.

This clonotype showed up just once. Being one base from a much bigger clone, this may be a read error. The chain recombines TRBV6-5 with TRBJ2-2, with D possibly being TRBD2 (6 bases). This CDR3 region has 13 residues. V was trimmed by 9 bases and J by 5 bases, leaving 13 bases between them. Germline-derived CDR1 and CDR2 are MNHEY and SVGAGI. In DNA form, the CDR3 reads TGTGCCAGGACGGAGGGTATTACCGGGGAGCTGTTTTTT. It is translated as CARTEGITGELFF.

The J gene is TRBJ1-5, the V gene TRBV28; 8 nucleotides match TRBD1. This CDR3 has 14 residues. V trimming: 9 bases; J trimming: 5 bases; junction bases outside the gene matches: 9. Germline lookup yields CDR1 MDHEN and CDR2 SYDVKM. The CDR3 protein is CASQSGGSDQPQHF. In DNA, the CDR3 is TGTGCCAGTCAGTCAGGGGGCAGCGATCAGCCCCAGCATTTT.

The chain uses TRBV13 and TRBJ2-7, with D perhaps being TRBD1 or TRBD2 (5 bases each). This CDR3 is built from 14 residues. Per the germline V gene, CDR1 is PRHDT and CDR2 is FYEKMQ (reference sequence). V dropped 3 bases and J dropped 4 bases, with 13 bases sitting between them. The CDR3 protein is CASSLLGTEYEQYF. The CDR3 DNA follows: TGTGCCAGCAGCTTGCTAGGGACGGAGTACGAGCAGTACTTC.